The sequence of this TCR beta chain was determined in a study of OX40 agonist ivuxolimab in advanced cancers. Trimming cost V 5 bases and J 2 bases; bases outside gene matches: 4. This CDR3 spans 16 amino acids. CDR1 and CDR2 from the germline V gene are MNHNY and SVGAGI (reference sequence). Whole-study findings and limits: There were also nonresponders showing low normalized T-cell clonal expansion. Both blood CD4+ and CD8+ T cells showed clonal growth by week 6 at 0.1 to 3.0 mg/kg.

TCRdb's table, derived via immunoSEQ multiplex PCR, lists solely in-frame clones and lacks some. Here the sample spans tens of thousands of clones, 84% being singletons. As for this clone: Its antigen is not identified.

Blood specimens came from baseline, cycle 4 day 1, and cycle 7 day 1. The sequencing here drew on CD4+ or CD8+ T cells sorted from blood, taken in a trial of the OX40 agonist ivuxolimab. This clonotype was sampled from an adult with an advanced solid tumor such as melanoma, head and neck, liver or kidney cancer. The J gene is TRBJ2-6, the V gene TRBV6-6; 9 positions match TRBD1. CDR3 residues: CASSPQGAAGANVLTF. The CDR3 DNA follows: TGTGCCAGCAGTCCACAGGGGGCTGCTGGGGCCAACGTCCTGACTTTC.